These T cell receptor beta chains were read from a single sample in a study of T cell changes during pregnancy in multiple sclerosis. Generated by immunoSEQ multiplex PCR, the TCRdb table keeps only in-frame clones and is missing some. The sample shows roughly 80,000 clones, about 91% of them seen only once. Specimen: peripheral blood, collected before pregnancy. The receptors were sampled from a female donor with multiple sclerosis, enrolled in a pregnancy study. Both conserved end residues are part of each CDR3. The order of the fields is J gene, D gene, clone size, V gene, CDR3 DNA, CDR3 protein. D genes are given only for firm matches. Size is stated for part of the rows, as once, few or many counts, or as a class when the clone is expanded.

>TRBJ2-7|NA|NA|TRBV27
TGTGCCAGCAGCCACCTCGTGACAGGAGAAGCCTACGAGCAGTACTTC
CASSHLVTGEAYEQYF
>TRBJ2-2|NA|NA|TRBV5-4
TGTGCCAGCAGCAAACCCGAGTGGACCGGGGAGCTGTTTTTT
CASSKPEWTGELFF
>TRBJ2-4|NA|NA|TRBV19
TGTGCCAGTAGTGTGGGACTGGCCAAAAACATTCAGTACTTC
CASSVGLAKNIQYF
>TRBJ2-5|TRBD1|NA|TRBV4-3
TGCGCCAGCAGCCCCGGGACAGGGGACCAAGAGACCCAGTACTTC
CASSPGTGDQETQYF
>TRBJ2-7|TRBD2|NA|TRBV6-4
TGTGCCAGCAGTGACTACCATCTAGCGGGATTTTACGAGCAGTACTTC
CASSDYHLAGFYEQYF
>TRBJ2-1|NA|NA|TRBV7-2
TGTGCCAGCAGCTTAGGGGGGGGATCGGGGGCTAGCTCCTACAATGAGCAGTTCTTC
CASSLGGGSGASSYNEQFF
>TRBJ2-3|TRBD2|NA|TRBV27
TGTGCCAGCCGGACTAGCGGAAGCACAGATACGCAGTATTTT
CASRTSGSTDTQYF
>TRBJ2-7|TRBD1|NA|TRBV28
TGTGCCAGCAGTCCGGGACAGACCTACGAGCAGTACTTC
CASSPGQTYEQYF
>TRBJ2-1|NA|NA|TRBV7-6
TGTGCCAGCAGCTTAGTCGGGGCGGGACGCAATGAGCAGTTCTTC
CASSLVGAGRNEQFF
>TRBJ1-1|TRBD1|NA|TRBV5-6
TGTGCCAGCAGGTCGCTCAGGGACAGCCCATGGGCGGAAGCTTTCTTT
CASRSLRDSPWAEAFF
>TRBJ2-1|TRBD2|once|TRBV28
TGTGCCAGCAGTCTAGCGGGAGTACGAAATGAGCAGTTCTTC
CASSLAGVRNEQFF
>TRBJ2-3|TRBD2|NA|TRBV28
TGTGCCAGCAGTTTTACCGCGGGAGGCACAGATACGCAGTATTTT
CASSFTAGGTDTQYF
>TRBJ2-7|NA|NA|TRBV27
TGTGCCAGCAGTTTCCGGCAGGGCAACGAGCAGTACTTC
CASSFRQGNEQYF
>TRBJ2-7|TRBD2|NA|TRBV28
TGTGCCAGCAGTTTATTGGTAGCGGGAGTATACGAGCAGTACTTC
CASSLLVAGVYEQYF
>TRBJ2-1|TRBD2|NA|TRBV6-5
TGTGCCAGCAGTTACCTGGGACTAGCCGATGAGCAGTTCTTC
CASSYLGLADEQFF
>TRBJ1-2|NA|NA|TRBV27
TGTGCCAGCAGTCCCTTCAGCGGCCTTACCGGCAGCTACTCTAACTATGGCTACACCTTC
CASSPFSGLTGSYSNYGYTF
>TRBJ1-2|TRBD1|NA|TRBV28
TGTGCCAGCAGTGGACACAGGGGTTCGGGAAGTGGCTACACCTTC
CASSGHRGSGSGYTF
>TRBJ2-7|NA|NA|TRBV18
TGTGCCAGCTCACCTGCGCTCTCCTACGAGCAGTACTTC
CASSPALSYEQYF
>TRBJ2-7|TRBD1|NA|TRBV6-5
TGTGCCAGCAGTAGGGACAGGGTCTACGAGCAGTACTTC
CASSRDRVYEQYF
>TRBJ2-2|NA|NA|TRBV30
TGTGCCTGGAAAGACATCAGCGGGGAGCTGTTTTTT
CAWKDISGELFF
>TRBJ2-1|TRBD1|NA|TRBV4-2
TGTGCCAGCAGCCAGTCCTCCGGGACAGGGGGTTACAATGAGCAGTTCTTC
CASSQSSGTGGYNEQFF
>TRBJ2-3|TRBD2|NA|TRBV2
TGTGCCAGCAGTGGAGGGACTAGCGGGTTCACAGATACGCAGTATTTT
CASSGGTSGFTDTQYF
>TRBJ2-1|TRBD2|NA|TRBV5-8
TGTGCCAGCAGCTTGGCCTGGACTAGCGGGAGGGCCTATGAGCAGTTCTTC
CASSLAWTSGRAYEQFF
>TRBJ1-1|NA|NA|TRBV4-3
TGCGCCAGCAGCCAAGACACCCGGGGGGGGACTGAAGCTTTCTTT
CASSQDTRGGTEAFF
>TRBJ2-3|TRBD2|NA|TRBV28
TGTGCCAGCAGGGTGGGATTTGCGGGAGTTTCCGTATGGACAGATACGCAGTATTTT
CASRVGFAGVSVWTDTQYF
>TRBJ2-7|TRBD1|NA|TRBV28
TGTGCCAGCAGTCGGACAGGGATGGGAGAGCAGTACTTC
CASSRTGMGEQYF